This T cell receptor (beta chain) was obtained from a study of blood T cell repertoires in COVID-19 (TCRdb year 2020). About the full investigation: Collaborator samples came from the United States, Italy and Spain and covered acute and convalescent phases of COVID-19. The samples were drawn from two sources: the first 160 participants of the ongoing ImmuneRACE study, and fewer than 1,500 subjects contributed by 6 global collaborators. Where HLA class I and class II types were available, the types were taken from metadata supplied by the sample provider, not from assay-based typing. The prospective study material was composed of cDNA or gDNA derived from T cells, B-cell-depleted T cells, or PBMCs. The sample metadata nearly always contained a de-identified subject ID, COVID-19 status, age in years and sex. The dataset comprised deeply sampled blood TCRbeta repertoires from subjects exposed to, actively infected with, or recovered from COVID-19. A freely available public database, intended as a resource for researchers studying the immune response to SARS-CoV-2, is where the repertoires were released. On the study overall, not on this receptor specifically: The quantity of clinical and demographic metadata differed by source and by participant and was supplied without curation.

Of note for this clone: The antigen it recognizes is unknown. Base qualities are not at hand, and no much larger clone is one base apart.

The collaborating institutions used their own protocols to collect whole blood in K2EDTA tubes. For TCRbeta analysis, collaborators shipped samples in one of three forms: frozen whole blood, isolated PBMCs, or DNA extracted from either of those sample types. The CDR3 numbers 14 residues from cysteine through phenylalanine. The CDR3 DNA has 42 bases and is translated from base 1. At the junction V is shortened by 4 bases and J by 1 base; bases outside the gene matches: 1. The germline V gene (reference sequence) sets CDR1 to WNHNN and CDR2 to SYGVQD. The immunoSEQ Assay, a bias-controlled multiplex PCR, was used to amplify TCRbeta CDR3 regions from genomic DNA. The original pipeline was this. Nucleated cell counts per sample were estimated from amplification of reference gene primers within the assay. To quantify the absolute abundance of each unique TCRbeta CDR3 rearrangement, sequence reads were collapsed and filtered. Productive Simpson clonality was computed per sample as the square root of Simpson's diversity index over productive rearrangements. Drawn from immuneACCESS, this table holds only the in-frame rearrangements with V and J called that TCRdb kept. Clones are partly lost; checked studies trace under half to an unresolved V gene and leave the rest unexplained. V and J calls and clone size follow that table, whereas D and trimming were derived from the DNA. Here the sample has 97,000 or so clones; 82% occur a single time. Approximately 20% of the sample is held by the ten biggest clonotypes.

The source is an elderly man with acute or convalescent COVID-19. The chain joins TRBV10-1 to TRBJ1-1; 9 central bases correspond to TRBD1. The sequencing input was peripheral blood. The bases are TGCGCCAGCAGTGCGGGACAGGGGAACACTGAAGCTTTCTTT. This is translated as CASSAGQGNTEAFF.